Each of the 20 T cell receptor beta chains below was sequenced from the same sample in a study of technical replicates of blood from several donors. The assay was immunoSEQ multiplex PCR, and TCRdb's table has in-frame clones only and misses some. The profile covers 95,000 to 100,000 clones, with over 90% appearing a single time and roughly 0.21% taken by the ten largest. The sample taken for sequencing was T cells isolated from PBMCs. The receptors derive from a human donor in good health.

This clone was seen just once. The genes are TRBV9 and TRBJ1-2, with D possibly TRBD1 on 6 matching bases. This CDR3 is 14 amino acids long. The V end was cut by 4 bases, the J end by 0 bases, with 10 bases between. CDR1 SGDLS and CDR2 YYNGEE come from the germline V gene. In DNA form, the CDR3 reads TGTGCCAGCAGCACCCGGACAGCTAACTATGGCTACACCTTC. Its protein is CASSTRTANYGYTF. Using reference TRBV9 and TRBJ1-2 for the parts outside the CDR3, the full variable domain is DSGVTQTPKHLITATGQRVTLRCSPRSGDLSVYWYQQSLDQGLQFLIQYYNGEERAKGNILERFSAQQFPDLHSELNLSSLELGDSALYFCASSTRTANYGYTFGSGTRLTVV.

The chain uses TRBV12-2 and TRBJ1-2; the table's D gene call, TRBD1, was not cross checked with the DNA. TRBV12-2 is a pseudogene segment. There are 17 residues in the CDR3. The DNA for the CDR3 is TGTGCAAGTCGCCTACTGTGGGGACAGCCGGTCTGGGACGGCTACACCTTC. Protein sequence: CASRLLWGQPVWDGYTF.

The chain is built from TRBV7-9 and TRBJ2-3; 10 bases fit TRBD2. Germline CDR1 is SEHNR and CDR2 is FQNEAQ (reference sequence). J was trimmed by 6 bases and V by 1 base; bases with no gene match: 10. The CDR3 has 17 residues. The CDR3 DNA reads as TGTGCCAGCAGCTTAGATTTTGGAGCTAGCGGGAGCGATACGCAGTATTTT. It encodes CASSLDFGASGSDTQYF.

The rearrangement uses TRBV9 and TRBJ2-1, with 8 bases lining up with TRBD1. This CDR3 has 15 residues. With V trimmed by 3 bases and J by 3 bases, 5 bases remained unmatched. Germline values: CDR1 SGDLS, CDR2 YYNGEE. CDR3 loop: CASSGGQENYNEQFF. DNA for the CDR3: TGTGCCAGCAGCGGGGGACAGGAGAACTACAATGAGCAGTTCTTC. Using reference TRBV9 and TRBJ2-1 for the parts outside the CDR3, the full variable domain is DSGVTQTPKHLITATGQRVTLRCSPRSGDLSVYWYQQSLDQGLQFLIQYYNGEERAKGNILERFSAQQFPDLHSELNLSSLELGDSALYFCASSGGQENYNEQFFGPGTRLTVL.

The V call is TRBV5-1, the J call TRBJ2-7; D perhaps matches TRBD2 (6 bases). Between the trimmed V and J ends, which lost 3 bases and 9 bases, there was a span of 13 bases. Germline assignment: CDR1 SGHRS and CDR2 YFSETQ. CDR3 length equals 12 residues. CDR3 region: CASSSEGSVQYF. The CDR3 region has the DNA TGCGCCAGCAGCTCGGAGGGGTCGGTGCAGTACTTC.

This chain connects TRBV28 to TRBJ2-3; weak D call: TRBD2 (5 bases). Trimming pared 7 bases from V and 4 bases from J, leaving 30 bases between. The CDR3 covers 19 residues. Germline assignment: CDR1 MDHEN and CDR2 SYDVKM. This chain's CDR3 is CASILGYPGIDPYADTQYF. The DNA for the CDR3 is TGTGCCAGCATCCTAGGGTATCCGGGAATCGACCCTTACGCAGATACGCAGTATTTT.

The chain has TRBV11-2 and TRBJ2-2, with 7 bases aligning to TRBD2. Germline V CDR1 and CDR2: SGHAT, FQNNGV. The J segment lost 7 bases and the V segment lost 3 bases, leaving 8 bases of the junction unmatched. This CDR3 contains 15 residues. CDR3 residues: CASSLAGAFIGELFF. CDR3 in DNA: TGTGCCAGCAGCTTGGCGGGAGCCTTTATCGGGGAGCTGTTTTTT.

This rearrangement joins TRBV5-1 to TRBJ1-2, with 8 nucleotides matching TRBD1. Germline V gene data show CDR1 as SGHRS and CDR2 as YFSETQ. V lost 3 bases to trimming and J lost 4 bases; unmatched junction nucleotides: 5. CDR3 length: 14 residues. The CDR3 is CASSSDRVAYGYTF. CDR3 in DNA: TGCGCCAGCAGCTCGGACAGGGTGGCCTATGGCTACACCTTC.

The rearrangement joins TRBV5-1 to TRBJ2-1; 7 bases line up with TRBD2. This CDR3 comprises 17 residues. Germline values: CDR1 SGHRS, CDR2 YFSETQ. With V trimmed by 7 bases and J by 0 bases, 13 bases remained unmatched. The CDR3 DNA reads as TGCGCCAGCGGAGCTTTGAAGCGGGGCCCCTCCTACAATGAGCAGTTCTTC. It encodes CASGALKRGPSYNEQFF. Full variable domain (outside the CDR3, taken from reference TRBV5-1 and TRBJ2-1): KAGVTQTPRYLIKTRGQQVTLSCSPISGHRSVSWYQQTPGQGLQFLFEYFSETQRNKGNFPGRFSGRQFSNSRSEMNVSTLELGDSALYLCASGALKRGPSYNEQFFGPGTRLTVL.

V gene TRBV14 combines with J gene TRBJ2-7; the match to TRBD1 covers 8 bases. Germline-derived CDR1 and CDR2 are SGHDN and FVKESK. V lost 3 bases, J lost 3 bases, and 1 base stayed unmatched. The CDR3 runs 13 residues. The DNA for the CDR3 is TGTGCCAGCAGCCACAGGGGGCACTACGAGCAGTACTTC. It specifies CASSHRGHYEQYF.

V gene TRBV2 combines with J gene TRBJ2-5, with 8 bases fitting TRBD1. The CDR3 has 11 residues. With 8 bases clipped from V and 10 bases from J, the junction kept 6 bases outside the gene matches. Germline V gene lookup returns CDR1 SNHLY and CDR2 FYNNEI. CDR3 in amino acids: CASPGQGGQYF. The CDR3 coding sequence is TGTGCCAGCCCTGGACAGGGCGGCCAGTACTTC.

The chain joins TRBV5-1 to TRBJ1-5, with D perhaps matching TRBD1 (5 bases). The CDR3 has 15 amino acids. V lost 2 bases and J 0 bases, leaving 9 bases between the germline ends. Germline V gene sequence: CDR1 SGHRS, CDR2 YFSETQ. The CDR3 loop is CASSLSGYSNQPQHF. The CDR3 coding sequence is TGCGCCAGCAGCTTATCAGGGTATAGCAATCAGCCCCAGCATTTT.

In this sample, this clone turned up once. The CDR3 reads CASSPRLAGAYEQYF. In nucleotides, the CDR3 is TGTGCCAGCTCACCTCGACTAGCGGGAGCCTACGAGCAGTACTTC. The rearrangement links TRBV18 to TRBJ2-7; 12 bases match TRBD2. V lost 3 bases and J lost 2; bases outside the gene matches: 2. Germline loops: CDR1 KGHSH, CDR2 LQKENI. The CDR3 contains 15 residues.

This rearrangement joins TRBV10-3 to TRBJ1-1; the D is unclear. V was shortened by 11 bases and J by 7 bases, with 29 bases between the two germline ends. The germline V gene encodes CDR1 ENHRY and CDR2 SYGVKD. The CDR3 contains 16 residues. This CDR3 is CAVGLVPGTGNGEAFF. CDR3 coding DNA: TGTGCCGTAGGGCTGGTTCCGGGAACCGGGAATGGTGAAGCTTTCTTT.

The chain couples TRBV6-1 to TRBJ2-3; a possible D gene is TRBD2 (6 bases). The germline gives CDR1 MNHNS, CDR2 SASEGT. V gave up 1 base and J gave up 0 bases, with 11 bases separating them. The CDR3 runs 16 residues. The DNA for the CDR3 is TGTGCCAGCAGTGAAGTCGGGACTGTTAGCACAGATACGCAGTATTTT. It specifies CASSEVGTVSTDTQYF.

This chain uses TRBV7-9 with TRBJ1-1; 11 bases match TRBD1. Germline CDR1 reads SEHNR; CDR2 reads FQNEAQ (reference sequence). This CDR3 has 15 residues. V was clipped by 4 bases and J by 4 bases; unmatched bases: 5. CDR3 sequence: CASSWGTGGSTEAFF. CDR3 nucleotide sequence: TGTGCCAGCAGCTGGGGGACAGGGGGGAGCACTGAAGCTTTCTTT. The entire variable domain, with the rest obtained from reference TRBV7-9 and TRBJ1-1, is as follows: DTGVSQNPRHKITKRGQNVTFRCDPISEHNRLYWYRQTLGQGPEFLTYFQNEAQLEKSRLLSDRFSAERPKGSFSTLEIQRTEQGDSAMYLCASSWGTGGSTEAFFGQGTRLTVV.

The rearrangement joins TRBV29-1 to TRBJ2-1; a weak D match, TRBD2 (6 bases). The V gene's germline CDR1 is SQVTM and CDR2 ANQGSEA. Trimming took 1 base from V and 8 from J, leaving 15 bases between them. The CDR3 sequence is 14 residues long. CDR3 DNA sequence: TGCAGCGTTGAAGCGGGACTTCTTACAGATGAGCAGTTCTTC. As protein: CSVEAGLLTDEQFF.

The CDR3 reads CASSPPSGQVSSTQYF. As DNA, the CDR3 is TGTGCCAGCTCACCACCCTCGGGACAGGTATCTTCTACGCAGTATTTT. The V call is TRBV18, the J call TRBJ2-3; 8 bases are shared with TRBD1. This CDR3 is built from 16 residues. The V segment lost 0 bases and the J segment 8 bases; nucleotides outside the gene matches: 10. Per germline, CDR1 KGHSH and CDR2 LQKENI.

The chain couples TRBV18 to TRBJ2-6; 7 bases align to TRBD1. Germline V gives CDR1 KGHSH, CDR2 LQKENI. The trim removed 4 bases at V and 0 bases at J, leaving 24 bases unmatched. The CDR3 totals 23 residues. CDR3 loop: CASSLTSLGTETGLFSGANVLTF. The DNA for the CDR3 is TGTGCCAGCTCACTAACCTCTCTTGGAACCGAGACAGGGCTATTCTCTGGGGCCAACGTCCTGACTTTC.

The chain joins TRBV5-1 to TRBJ1-1; 9 nucleotides agree with TRBD1. Per the germline V gene, CDR1 is SGHRS and CDR2 is YFSETQ. The CDR3 totals 14 residues. V gave up 4 bases and J gave up 6 bases; unmatched junction bases: 7. The CDR3 bases are TGCGCCAGCAGCGCCCTACAGGGGGCCTCTGAAGCTTTCTTT. This gives the protein CASSALQGASEAFF.